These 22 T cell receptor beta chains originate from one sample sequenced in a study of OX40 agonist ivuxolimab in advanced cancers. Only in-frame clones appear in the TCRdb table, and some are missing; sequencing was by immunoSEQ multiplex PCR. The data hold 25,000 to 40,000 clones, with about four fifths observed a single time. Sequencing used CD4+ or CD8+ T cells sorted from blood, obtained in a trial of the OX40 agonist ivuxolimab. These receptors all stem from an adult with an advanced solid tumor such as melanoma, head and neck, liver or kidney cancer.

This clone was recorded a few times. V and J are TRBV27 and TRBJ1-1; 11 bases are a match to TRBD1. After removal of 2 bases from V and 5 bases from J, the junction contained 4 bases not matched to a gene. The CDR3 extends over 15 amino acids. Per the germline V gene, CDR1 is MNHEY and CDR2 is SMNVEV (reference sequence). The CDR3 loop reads CASSLGTGGGTEAFF. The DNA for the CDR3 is TGTGCCAGCAGTTTAGGGACAGGGGGGGGGACTGAAGCTTTCTTT.

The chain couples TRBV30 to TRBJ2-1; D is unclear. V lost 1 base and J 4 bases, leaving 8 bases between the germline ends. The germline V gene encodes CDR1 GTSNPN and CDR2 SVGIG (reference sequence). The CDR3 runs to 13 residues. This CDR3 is CAWSDTVYNEQFF. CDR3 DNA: TGTGCCTGGAGTGACACAGTGTACAATGAGCAGTTCTTC.

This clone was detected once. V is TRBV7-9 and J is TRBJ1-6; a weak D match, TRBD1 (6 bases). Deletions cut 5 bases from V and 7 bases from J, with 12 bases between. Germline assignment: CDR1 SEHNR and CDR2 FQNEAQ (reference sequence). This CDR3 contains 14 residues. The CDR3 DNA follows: TGTGCCAGCAGCCCGCCGGACAGAAATTCACCCCTCCACTTT. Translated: CASSPPDRNSPLHF.

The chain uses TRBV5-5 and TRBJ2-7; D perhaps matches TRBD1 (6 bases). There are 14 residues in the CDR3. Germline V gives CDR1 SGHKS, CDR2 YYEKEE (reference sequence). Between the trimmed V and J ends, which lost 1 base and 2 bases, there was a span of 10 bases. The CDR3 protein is CASSLLGTTYEQYF. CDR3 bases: TGTGCCAGCAGCTTGCTCGGGACAACCTACGAGCAGTACTTC.

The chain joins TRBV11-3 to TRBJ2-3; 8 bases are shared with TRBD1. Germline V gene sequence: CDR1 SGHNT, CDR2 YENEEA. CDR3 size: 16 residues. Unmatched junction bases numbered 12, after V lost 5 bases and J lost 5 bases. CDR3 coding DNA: TGTGCCAGCAGCCCGTTCCGGACAGGGTCCATAGATACGCAGTATTTT. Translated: CASSPFRTGSIDTQYF.

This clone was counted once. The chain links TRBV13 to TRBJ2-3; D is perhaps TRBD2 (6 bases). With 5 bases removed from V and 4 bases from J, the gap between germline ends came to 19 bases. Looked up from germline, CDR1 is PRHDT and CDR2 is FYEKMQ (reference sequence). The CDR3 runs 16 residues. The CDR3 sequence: CASSTSRRGNPDTQYF. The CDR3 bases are TGTGCCAGCAGCACTAGTCGGCGGGGCAATCCAGATACGCAGTATTTT.

CDR3 sequence: CAISWQGPLTGANVLTF. CDR3 sequence (DNA): TGTGCCATCAGTTGGCAGGGACCCCTCACTGGGGCCAACGTCCTGACTTTC. The gene calls are TRBV10-3 and TRBJ2-6, with D perhaps assigned TRBD1 or TRBD2 (5 bases each). This CDR3 has 17 amino acids. Trimming took off 5 bases at V and 2 bases at J, with 16 bases between the two ends. From germline, CDR1 is ENHRY and CDR2 SYGVKD.

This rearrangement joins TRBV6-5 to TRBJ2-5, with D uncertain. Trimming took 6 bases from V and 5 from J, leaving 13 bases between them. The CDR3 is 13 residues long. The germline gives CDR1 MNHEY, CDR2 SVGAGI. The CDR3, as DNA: TGTGCCAGCAGCGACACGGGCGAGGAGACCCAGTACTTC. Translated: CASSDTGEETQYF.

DNA for the CDR3: TGTGCCAGCAGCCCGCATGCGACAGTAAGCGATGAGCAGTTCTTC. It yields the protein CASSPHATVSDEQFF. The chain uses TRBV7-3 and TRBJ2-1; maybe TRBD1 (5 bases). The V end lost 5 bases, the J end lost 8 bases, and 19 bases lay between the germline ends. CDR1 SGHTA and CDR2 FQGTGA come from the germline V gene. The CDR3 totals 15 residues.

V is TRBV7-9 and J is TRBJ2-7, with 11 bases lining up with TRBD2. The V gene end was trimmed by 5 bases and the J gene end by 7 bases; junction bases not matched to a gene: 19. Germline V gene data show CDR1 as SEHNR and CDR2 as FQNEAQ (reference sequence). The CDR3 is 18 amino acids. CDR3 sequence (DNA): TGTGCCAGCAGCACCTATCGGACTAGCGGGCCGGGCTTGGAGGAGCAGTACTTC. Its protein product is CASSTYRTSGPGLEEQYF.

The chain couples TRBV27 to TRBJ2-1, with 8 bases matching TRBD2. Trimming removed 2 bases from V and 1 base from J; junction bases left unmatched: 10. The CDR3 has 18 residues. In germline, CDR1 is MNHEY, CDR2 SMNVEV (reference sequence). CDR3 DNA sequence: TGTGCCAGCAGTTTAGCGGTGGTAGCGGGACTGTCCTACAATGAGCAGTTCTTC. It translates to CASSLAVVAGLSYNEQFF.

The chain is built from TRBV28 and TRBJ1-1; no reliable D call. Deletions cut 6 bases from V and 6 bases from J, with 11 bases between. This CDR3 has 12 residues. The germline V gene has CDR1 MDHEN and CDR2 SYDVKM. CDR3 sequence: CASSSSGAEAFF. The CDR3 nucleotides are TGTGCCAGCAGCTCTTCTGGGGCTGAAGCTTTCTTT.

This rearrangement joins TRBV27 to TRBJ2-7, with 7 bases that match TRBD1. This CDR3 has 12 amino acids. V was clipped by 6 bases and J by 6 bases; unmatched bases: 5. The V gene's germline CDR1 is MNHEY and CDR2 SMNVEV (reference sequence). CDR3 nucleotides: TGTGCCAGCAGGAGGGGGCGCGGCGAGCAGTACTTC. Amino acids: CASRRGRGEQYF.

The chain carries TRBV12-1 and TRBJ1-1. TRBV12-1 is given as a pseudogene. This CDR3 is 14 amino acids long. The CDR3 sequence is CASSVWTPNTEAFF. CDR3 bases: TGTGCCAGCAGCGTCTGGACGCCGAACACTGAAGCTTTCTTT.

As DNA, the CDR3 is TGTGCCTGGAGTTTCCGGGACAGAGACTACGAGCAGTACTTC. It encodes CAWSFRDRDYEQYF. This chain connects TRBV30 to TRBJ2-7, with 7 nucleotides matching TRBD1. CDR1 is GTSNPN, CDR2 SVGIG, per germline (reference sequence). V lost 2 bases and J lost 3; bases outside the gene matches: 7. The length of the CDR3 is 14 residues.

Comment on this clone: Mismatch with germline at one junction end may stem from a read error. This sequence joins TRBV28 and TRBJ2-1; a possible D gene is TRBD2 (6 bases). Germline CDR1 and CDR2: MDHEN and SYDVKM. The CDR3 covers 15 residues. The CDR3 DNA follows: TGTGCCAGCAGTCATGGAGGGCCGAGATACAATAAGCAGTTCTTC. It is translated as CASSHGGPRYNKQFF.

CDR3 coding DNA: TGTGCCAGCAGTGTGTGGGCAGGGGTATCTTACGAGCAGTACTTC. Residues: CASSVWAGVSYEQYF. J is TRBJ2-7 and V is TRBV6-1; weak D call: TRBD1 (6 bases). Looked up from germline, CDR1 is MNHNS and CDR2 is SASEGT. The CDR3 totals 15 residues. The germline V and J ends were trimmed by 4 bases and 4 bases, with 17 bases remaining between them.

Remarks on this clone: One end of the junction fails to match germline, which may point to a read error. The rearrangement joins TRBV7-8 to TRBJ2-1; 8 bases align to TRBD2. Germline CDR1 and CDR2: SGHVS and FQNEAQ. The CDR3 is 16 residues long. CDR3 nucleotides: TGTGCCAGCAGCTTAAAGGCCAGCGGGGGAATGGTTGGTCATCTCTTC. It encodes CASSLKASGGMVGHLF.

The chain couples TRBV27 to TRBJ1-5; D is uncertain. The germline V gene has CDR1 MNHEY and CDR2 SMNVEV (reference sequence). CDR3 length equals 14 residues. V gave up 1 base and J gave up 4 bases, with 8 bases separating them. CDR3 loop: CASSLYGGNQPQHF. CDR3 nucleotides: TGTGCCAGCAGTTTATACGGAGGGAATCAGCCCCAGCATTTT.

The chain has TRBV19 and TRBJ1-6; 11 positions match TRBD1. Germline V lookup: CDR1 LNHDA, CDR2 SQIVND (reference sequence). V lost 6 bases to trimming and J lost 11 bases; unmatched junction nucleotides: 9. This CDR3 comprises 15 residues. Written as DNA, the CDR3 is TGTGCCAGTAGCTCAGGACAGGGGGCTTTGACACCCCTCCACTTT. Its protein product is CASSSGQGALTPLHF. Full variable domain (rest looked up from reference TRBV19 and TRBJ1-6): DGGITQSPKYLFRKEGQNVTLSCEQNLNHDAMYWYRQDPGQGLRLIYYSQIVNDFQKGDIAEGYSVSREKKESFPLTVTSAQKNPTAFYLCASSSGQGALTPLHFGNGTRLTVT.

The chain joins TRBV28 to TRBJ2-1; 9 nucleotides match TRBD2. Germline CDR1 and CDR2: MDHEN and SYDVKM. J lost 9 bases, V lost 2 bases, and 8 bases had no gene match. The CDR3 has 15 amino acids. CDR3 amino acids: CASSLVSGGLGEQFF. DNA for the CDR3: TGTGCCAGCAGTTTAGTCAGCGGGGGGCTCGGTGAGCAGTTCTTC.

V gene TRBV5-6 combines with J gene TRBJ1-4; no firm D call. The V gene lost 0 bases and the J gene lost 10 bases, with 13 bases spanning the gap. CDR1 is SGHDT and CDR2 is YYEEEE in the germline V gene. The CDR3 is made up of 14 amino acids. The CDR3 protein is CASSLGGFLGKLFF. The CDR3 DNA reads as TGTGCCAGCAGCTTGGGTGGATTCCTTGGAAAACTGTTTTTT.